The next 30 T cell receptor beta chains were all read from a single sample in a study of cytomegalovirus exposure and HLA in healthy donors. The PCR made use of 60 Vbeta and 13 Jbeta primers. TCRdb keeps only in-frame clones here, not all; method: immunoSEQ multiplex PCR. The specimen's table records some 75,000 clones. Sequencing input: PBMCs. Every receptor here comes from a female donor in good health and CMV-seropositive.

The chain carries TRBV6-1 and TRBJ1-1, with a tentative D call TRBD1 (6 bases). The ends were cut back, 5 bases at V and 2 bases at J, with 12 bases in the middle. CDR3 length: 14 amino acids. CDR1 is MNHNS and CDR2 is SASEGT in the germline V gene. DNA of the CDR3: TGTGCCAGCAGTACCGGGACATCAAACACTGAAGCTTTCTTT. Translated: CASSTGTSNTEAFF.

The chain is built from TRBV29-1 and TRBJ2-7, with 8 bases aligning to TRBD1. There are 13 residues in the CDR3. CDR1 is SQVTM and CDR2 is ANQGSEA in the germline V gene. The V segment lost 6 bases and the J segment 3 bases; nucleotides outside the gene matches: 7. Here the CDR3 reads CSVKIGQGYEQYF. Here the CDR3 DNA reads TGCAGCGTCAAAATAGGACAGGGCTACGAGCAGTACTTC.

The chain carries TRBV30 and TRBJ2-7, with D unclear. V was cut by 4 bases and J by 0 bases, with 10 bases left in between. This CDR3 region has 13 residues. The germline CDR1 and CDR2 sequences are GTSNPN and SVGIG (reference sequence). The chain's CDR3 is CAWMASVSYEQYF. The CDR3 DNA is TGTGCCTGGATGGCATCTGTCTCCTACGAGCAGTACTTC.

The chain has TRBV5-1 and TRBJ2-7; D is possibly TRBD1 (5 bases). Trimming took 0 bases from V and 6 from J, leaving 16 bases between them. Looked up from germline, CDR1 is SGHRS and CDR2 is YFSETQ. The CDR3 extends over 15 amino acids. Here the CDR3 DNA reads TGCGCCAGCAGCTTGGTCCAGGGAAAATTGGGCGAGCAGTACTTC. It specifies CASSLVQGKLGEQYF.

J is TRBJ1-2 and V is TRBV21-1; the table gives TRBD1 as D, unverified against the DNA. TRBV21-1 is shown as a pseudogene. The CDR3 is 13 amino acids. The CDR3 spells CASGQGAVGGYTF. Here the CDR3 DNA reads TGTGCCAGCGGACAGGGGGCGGTAGGTGGCTACACCTTC.

This CDR3 is CASSYQGNTEAFF. The CDR3 DNA is TGCGCCAGCAGCTACCAGGGGAACACTGAAGCTTTCTTT. The rearrangement joins TRBV5-1 to TRBJ1-1, with D possibly being TRBD1 (5 bases). V was pared by 3 bases and J by 1 base, with 7 bases between. Germline CDR1 reads SGHRS; CDR2 reads YFSETQ. There are 13 residues in the CDR3.

As DNA, the CDR3 is TGTGCCAGCTCACCTGAGACAGGGGCCTACGAGCAGTACTTC. This translates into CASSPETGAYEQYF. The gene calls are TRBV18 and TRBJ2-7; TRBD1 aligns across 8 bases. This CDR3 is built from 14 residues. The junction had 3 bases not matched to a gene; V was cut back by 3 bases and J by 2 bases. In germline, CDR1 is KGHSH, CDR2 LQKENI.

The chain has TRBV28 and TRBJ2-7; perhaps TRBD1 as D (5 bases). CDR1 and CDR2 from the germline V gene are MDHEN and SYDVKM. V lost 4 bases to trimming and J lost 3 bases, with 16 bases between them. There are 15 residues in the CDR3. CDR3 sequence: CASSSPDNGVYEQYF. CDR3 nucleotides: TGTGCCAGCAGTTCCCCGGACAATGGAGTCTACGAGCAGTACTTC.

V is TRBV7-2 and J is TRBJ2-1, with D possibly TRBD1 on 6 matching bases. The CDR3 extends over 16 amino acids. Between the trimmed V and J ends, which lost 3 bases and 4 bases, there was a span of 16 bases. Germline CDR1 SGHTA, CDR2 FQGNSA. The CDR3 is CASSFVLAGVYNEQFF. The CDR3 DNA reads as TGTGCCAGCAGCTTTGTTTTGGCAGGGGTGTACAATGAGCAGTTCTTC.

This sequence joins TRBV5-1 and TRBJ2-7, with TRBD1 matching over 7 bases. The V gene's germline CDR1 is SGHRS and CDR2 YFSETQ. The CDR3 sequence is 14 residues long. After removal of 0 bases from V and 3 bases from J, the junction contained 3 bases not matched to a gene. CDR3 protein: CASSLGQGDYEQYF. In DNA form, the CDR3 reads TGCGCCAGCAGCTTGGGACAGGGAGACTACGAGCAGTACTTC.

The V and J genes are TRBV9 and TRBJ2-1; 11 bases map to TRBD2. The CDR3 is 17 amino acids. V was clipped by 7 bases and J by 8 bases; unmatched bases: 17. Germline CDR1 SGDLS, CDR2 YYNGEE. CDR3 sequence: CASGFNLAGGPMYEQFF. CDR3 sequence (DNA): TGTGCCAGCGGATTCAATTTAGCGGGAGGGCCTATGTATGAGCAGTTCTTC.

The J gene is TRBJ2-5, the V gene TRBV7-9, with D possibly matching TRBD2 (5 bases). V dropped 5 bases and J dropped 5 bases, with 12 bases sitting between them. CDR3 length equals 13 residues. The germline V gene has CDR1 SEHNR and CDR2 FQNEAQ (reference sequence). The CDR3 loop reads CASSNGVVETQYF. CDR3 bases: TGTGCCAGCAGCAACGGGGTCGTGGAGACCCAGTACTTC. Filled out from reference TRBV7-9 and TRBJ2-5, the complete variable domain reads DTGVSQNPRHKITKRGQNVTFRCDPISEHNRLYWYRQTLGQGPEFLTYFQNEAQLEKSRLLSDRFSAERPKGSFSTLEIQRTEQGDSAMYLCASSNGVVETQYFGPGTRLLVL.

In DNA form, the CDR3 reads TGTGCCAGCAGCGTAGCCGGGACTGGAAACACCATATATTTT. Translation: CASSVAGTGNTIYF. The V gene is TRBV9, the J gene TRBJ1-3; D not certain. CDR3 size: 14 residues. In germline, CDR1 is SGDLS, CDR2 YYNGEE. The V gene lost 0 bases and the J gene lost 2 bases, with 6 bases spanning the gap.

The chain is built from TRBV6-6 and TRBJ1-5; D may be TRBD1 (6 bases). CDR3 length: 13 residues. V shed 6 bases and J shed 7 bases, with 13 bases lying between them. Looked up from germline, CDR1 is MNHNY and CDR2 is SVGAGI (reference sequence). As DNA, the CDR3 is TGTGCCAGCAGCATTAACAGGGCACAGCCCCAGCATTTT. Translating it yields CASSINRAQPQHF.

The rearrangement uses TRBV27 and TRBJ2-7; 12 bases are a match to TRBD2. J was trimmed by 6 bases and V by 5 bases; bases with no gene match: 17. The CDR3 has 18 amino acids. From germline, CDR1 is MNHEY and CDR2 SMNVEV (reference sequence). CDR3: CASSPDPLAGGLLGEQYF. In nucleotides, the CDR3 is TGTGCCAGCAGTCCCGACCCTCTAGCGGGAGGGCTGCTTGGCGAGCAGTACTTC.

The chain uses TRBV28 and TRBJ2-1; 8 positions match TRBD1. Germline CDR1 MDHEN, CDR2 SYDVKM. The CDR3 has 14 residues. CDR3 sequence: CADGRGQIWNEQFF. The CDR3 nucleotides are TGTGCGGATGGCAGGGGGCAAATATGGAATGAGCAGTTCTTC.

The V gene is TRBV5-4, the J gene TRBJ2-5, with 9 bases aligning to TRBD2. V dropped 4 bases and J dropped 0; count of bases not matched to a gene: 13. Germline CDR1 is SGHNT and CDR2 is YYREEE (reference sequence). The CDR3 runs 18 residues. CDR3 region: CASSPRASGAAYQETQYF. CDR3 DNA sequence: TGTGCCAGCAGCCCTAGGGCTAGCGGGGCGGCGTACCAAGAGACCCAGTACTTC.

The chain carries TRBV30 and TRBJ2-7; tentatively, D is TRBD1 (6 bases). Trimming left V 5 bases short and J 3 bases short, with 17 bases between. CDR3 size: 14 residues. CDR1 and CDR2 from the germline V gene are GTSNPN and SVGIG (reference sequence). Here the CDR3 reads CAWEPTGPVYEQYF. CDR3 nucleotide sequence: TGTGCCTGGGAGCCCACAGGGCCCGTCTACGAGCAGTACTTC.

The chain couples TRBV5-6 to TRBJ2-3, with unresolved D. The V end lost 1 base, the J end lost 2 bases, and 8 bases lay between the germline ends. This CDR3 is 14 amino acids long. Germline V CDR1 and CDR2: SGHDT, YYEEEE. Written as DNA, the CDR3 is TGTGCCAGCAGCTTGTCGGGTCCCACAGATACGCAGTATTTT. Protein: CASSLSGPTDTQYF.

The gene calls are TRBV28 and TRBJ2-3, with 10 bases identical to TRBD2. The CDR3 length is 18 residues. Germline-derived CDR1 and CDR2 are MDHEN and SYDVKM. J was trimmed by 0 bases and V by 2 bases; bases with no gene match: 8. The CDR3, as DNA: TGTGCCAGCAGTTTACGGACTAGCGGAAAAACTAGCACAGATACGCAGTATTTT. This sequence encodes CASSLRTSGKTSTDTQYF.

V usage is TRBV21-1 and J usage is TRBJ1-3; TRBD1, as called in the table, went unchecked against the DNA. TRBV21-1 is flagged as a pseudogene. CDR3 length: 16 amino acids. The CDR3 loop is CASSKGGTAPGNTIYF. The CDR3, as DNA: TGTGCCAGCAGCAAAGGGGGGACAGCGCCTGGAAACACCATATATTTT.

CDR3 DNA sequence: TGTGCCAGCAGGGAAAAGGACAGCTTCCCCTATGGCTACACCTTC. It specifies CASREKDSFPYGYTF. The chain joins TRBV6-4 to TRBJ1-2, with D maybe TRBD1 (6 bases). Germline V gene data show CDR1 as MRHNA and CDR2 as SNTAGT. The CDR3 length is 15 residues. Trimming left V 6 bases short and J 4 bases short, with 18 bases between.

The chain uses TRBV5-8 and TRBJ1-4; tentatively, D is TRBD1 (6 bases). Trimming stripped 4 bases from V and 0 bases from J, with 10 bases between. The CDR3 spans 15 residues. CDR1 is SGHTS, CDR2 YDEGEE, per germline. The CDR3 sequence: CASSPRTATNEKLFF. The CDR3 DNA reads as TGTGCCAGCAGCCCCCGGACAGCAACTAATGAAAAACTGTTTTTT.

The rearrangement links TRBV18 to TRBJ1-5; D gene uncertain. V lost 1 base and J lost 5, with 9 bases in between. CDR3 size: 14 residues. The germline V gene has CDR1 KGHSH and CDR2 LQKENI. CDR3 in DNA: TGTGCCAGCTCACCACAGGGAGATTATCAGCCCCAGCATTTT. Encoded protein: CASSPQGDYQPQHF. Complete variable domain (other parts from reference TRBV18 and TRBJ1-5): NAGVMQNPRHLVRRRGQEARLRCSPMKGHSHVYWYRQLPEEGLKFMVYLQKENIIDESGMPKERFSAEFPKEGPSILRIQQVVRGDSAAYFCASSPQGDYQPQHFGDGTRLSIL.

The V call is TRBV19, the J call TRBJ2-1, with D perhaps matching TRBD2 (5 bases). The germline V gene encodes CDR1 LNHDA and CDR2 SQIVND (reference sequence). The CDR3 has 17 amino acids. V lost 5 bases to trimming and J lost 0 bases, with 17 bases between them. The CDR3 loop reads CASSDPSSVSSYNEQFF. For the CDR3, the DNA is TGTGCCAGTAGTGACCCCAGTAGCGTTAGCTCCTACAATGAGCAGTTCTTC. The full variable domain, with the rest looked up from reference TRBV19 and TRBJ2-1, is DGGITQSPKYLFRKEGQNVTLSCEQNLNHDAMYWYRQDPGQGLRLIYYSQIVNDFQKGDIAEGYSVSREKKESFPLTVTSAQKNPTAFYLCASSDPSSVSSYNEQFFGPGTRLTVL.

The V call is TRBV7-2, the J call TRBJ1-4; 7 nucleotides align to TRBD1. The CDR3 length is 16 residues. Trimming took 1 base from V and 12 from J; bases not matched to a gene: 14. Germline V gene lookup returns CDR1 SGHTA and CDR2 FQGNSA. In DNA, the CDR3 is TGTGCCAGCAGCTTAGGTGCCGGGACAGTTTATTCCGAACTGTTTTTT. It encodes CASSLGAGTVYSELFF.

In nucleotides, the CDR3 is TGTGCCAGCAGTGAAGTAATGGGGGCAGGATGGGGTTCACCCCTCCACTTT. This encodes CASSEVMGAGWGSPLHF. The chain employs TRBV6-1 and TRBJ1-6; weak D call: TRBD1 (6 bases). From germline, CDR1 is MNHNS and CDR2 SASEGT. There are 17 residues in the CDR3. Trimming cost V 1 base and J 9 bases, with 19 bases left between them.

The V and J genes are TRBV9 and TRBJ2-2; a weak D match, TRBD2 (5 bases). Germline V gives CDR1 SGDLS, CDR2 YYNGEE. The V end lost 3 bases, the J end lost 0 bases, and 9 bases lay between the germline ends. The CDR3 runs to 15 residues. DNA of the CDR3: TGTGCCAGCAGCGAGTTACTAGCGAACACCGGGGAGCTGTTTTTT. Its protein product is CASSELLANTGELFF.

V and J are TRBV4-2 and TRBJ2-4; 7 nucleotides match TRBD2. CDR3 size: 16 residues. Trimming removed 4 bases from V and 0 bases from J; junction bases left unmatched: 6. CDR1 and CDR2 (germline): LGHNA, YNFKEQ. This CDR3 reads CASSLSGELAKNIQYF. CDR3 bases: TGTGCCAGCAGCCTAAGCGGGGAGTTAGCCAAAAACATTCAGTACTTC.

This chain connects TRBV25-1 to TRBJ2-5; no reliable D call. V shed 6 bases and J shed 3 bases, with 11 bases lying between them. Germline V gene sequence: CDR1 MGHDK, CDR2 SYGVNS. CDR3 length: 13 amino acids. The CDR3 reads CASRPGEEETQYF. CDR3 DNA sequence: TGTGCCAGCAGACCCGGAGAGGAAGAGACCCAGTACTTC.